This T cell receptor beta chain was documented in a study of blood T cell repertoires in COVID-19. Study background: Collection of acute and convalescent COVID-19 samples took place in the United States, Italy and Spain. The analysed material was cDNA or gDNA that came from T cells, B-cell-depleted T cells, or PBMCs.

Per the study methods: Reference gene primers were amplified, and this amplification served to estimate nucleated cell counts. Profiling relied on immunoSEQ multiplex PCR, and the TCRdb table lists in-frame clones only, not all of them. V, J and clone size reflect that table, while D and trimming were determined from the DNA. The sample holds about 120,000 clones, 82% seen once. This clone was detected only once. Per germline, CDR1 LGHDT and CDR2 YNNKEL (reference sequence). Trimming took 4 bases from V and 7 from J, leaving 14 bases between them. This CDR3 comprises 13 residues. V and J are TRBV3-1 (or the pseudogene TRBV3-2) and TRBJ2-7; D uncertain. The sequencing input was peripheral blood. This TCR was recovered from a human donor in a cohort sampled during active COVID-19. The CDR3, as DNA: TGTGCCAGCAGCCCCATGAGCCCCGGGGAGCAGTACTTC. Amino acid sequence: CASSPMSPGEQYF.